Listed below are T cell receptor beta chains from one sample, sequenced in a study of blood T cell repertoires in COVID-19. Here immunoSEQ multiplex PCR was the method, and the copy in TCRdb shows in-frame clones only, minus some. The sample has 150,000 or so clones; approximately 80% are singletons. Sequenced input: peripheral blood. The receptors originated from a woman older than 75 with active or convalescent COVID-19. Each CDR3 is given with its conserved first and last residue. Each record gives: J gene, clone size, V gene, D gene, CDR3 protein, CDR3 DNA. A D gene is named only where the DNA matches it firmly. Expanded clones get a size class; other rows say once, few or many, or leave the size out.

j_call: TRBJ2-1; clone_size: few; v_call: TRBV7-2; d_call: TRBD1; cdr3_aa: CASSRGQGPYNEQFF; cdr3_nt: TGTGCCAGCAGTAGAGGACAGGGGCCTTACAATGAGCAGTTCTTC
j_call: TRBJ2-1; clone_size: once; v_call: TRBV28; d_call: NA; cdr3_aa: CASSFPGLASYNEQFF; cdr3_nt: TGTGCCAGCAGTTTTCCGGGATTGGCCTCCTACAATGAGCAGTTCTTC
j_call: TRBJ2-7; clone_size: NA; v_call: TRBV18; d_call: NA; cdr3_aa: CASSHRGPYEQYF; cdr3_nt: TGTGCCAGCTCGCACCGCGGTCCCTACGAGCAGTACTTC
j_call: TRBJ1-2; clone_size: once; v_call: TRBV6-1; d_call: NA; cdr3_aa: CASSEEILYTF; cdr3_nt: TGTGCCAGCAGTGAAGAAATCCTGTACACCTTC
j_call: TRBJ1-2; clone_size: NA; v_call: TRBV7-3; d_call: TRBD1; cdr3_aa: CASSLTGGQGYYGYTF; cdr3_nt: TGTGCCAGCAGCTTAACAGGGGGACAGGGATACTATGGCTACACCTTC
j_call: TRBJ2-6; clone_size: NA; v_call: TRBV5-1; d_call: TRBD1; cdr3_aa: CASHSETGMAGANVLTF; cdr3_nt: TGCGCCAGCCACAGCGAGACAGGGATGGCTGGGGCCAACGTCCTGACTTTC
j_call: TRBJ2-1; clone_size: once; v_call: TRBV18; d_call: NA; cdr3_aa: CASSPTATQLNEQFF; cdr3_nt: TGTGCCAGCTCACCGACAGCAACTCAACTCAATGAGCAGTTCTTC
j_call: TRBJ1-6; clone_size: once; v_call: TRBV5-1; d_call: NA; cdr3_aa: CASSLAGGAPDIVHF; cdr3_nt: TGCGCCAGCAGCTTGGCCGGAGGGGCCCCAGACATTGTCCACTTT
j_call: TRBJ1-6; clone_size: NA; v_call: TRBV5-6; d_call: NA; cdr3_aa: CASSLWQGGSPLHF; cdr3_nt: TGTGCCAGCAGCTTGTGGCAGGGTGGTTCACCCCTCCACTTT
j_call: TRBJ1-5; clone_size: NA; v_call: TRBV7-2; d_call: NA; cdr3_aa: CASSYYRDQPQHF; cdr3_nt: TGTGCCAGCAGCTACTACAGGGATCAGCCCCAGCATTTT
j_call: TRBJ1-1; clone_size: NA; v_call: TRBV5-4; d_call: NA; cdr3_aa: CASSLGVMNTEAFF; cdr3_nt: TGTGCCAGCAGCTTAGGAGTCATGAACACTGAAGCTTTCTTT
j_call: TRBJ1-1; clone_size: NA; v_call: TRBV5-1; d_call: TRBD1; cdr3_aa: CASSTSTGGRTEAFF; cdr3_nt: TGCGCCAGCAGCACCTCGACAGGGGGAAGGACTGAAGCTTTCTTT
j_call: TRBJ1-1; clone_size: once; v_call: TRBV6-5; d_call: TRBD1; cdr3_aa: CASRPRGRETEAFF; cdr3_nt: TGTGCCAGCAGACCCAGGGGGCGGGAAACTGAAGCTTTCTTT
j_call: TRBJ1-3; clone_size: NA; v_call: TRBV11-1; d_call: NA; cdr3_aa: CASSRDYSGNTIYF; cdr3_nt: TGTGCCAGCAGCCGGGATTACTCTGGAAACACCATATATTTT
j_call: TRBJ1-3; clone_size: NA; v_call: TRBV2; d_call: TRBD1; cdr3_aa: CASREQGSGNTIYF; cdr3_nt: TGTGCCAGCAGAGAACAGGGGTCTGGAAACACCATATATTTT
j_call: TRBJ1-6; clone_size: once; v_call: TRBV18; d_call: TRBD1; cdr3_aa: CASSRDSSYNSPLHF; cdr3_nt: TGTGCCAGCTCGCGGGACAGCTCCTATAATTCACCCCTCCACTTT
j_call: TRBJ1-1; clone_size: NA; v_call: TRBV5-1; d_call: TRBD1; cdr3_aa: CASSLRDRGEAFF; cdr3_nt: TGCGCCAGCAGCTTGCGCGACAGGGGAGAAGCTTTCTTT
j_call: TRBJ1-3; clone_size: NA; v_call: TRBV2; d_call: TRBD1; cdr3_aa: CASSNGPRDRGNTIYF; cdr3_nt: TGTGCCAGCAGTAACGGCCCCCGGGACAGAGGAAACACCATATATTTT
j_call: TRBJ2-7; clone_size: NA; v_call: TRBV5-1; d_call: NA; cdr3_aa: CASSLGAGEGYEQYF; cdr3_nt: TGCGCCAGCAGCTTGGGGGCAGGGGAGGGCTACGAGCAGTACTTC
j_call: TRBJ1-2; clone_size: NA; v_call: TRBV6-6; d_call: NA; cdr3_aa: CASSYLWENYGYTF; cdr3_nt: TGTGCCAGCAGTTACCTTTGGGAGAACTATGGCTACACCTTC
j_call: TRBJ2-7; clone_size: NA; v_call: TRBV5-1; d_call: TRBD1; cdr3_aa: CASSSTGVLYEQYF; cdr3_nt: TGCGCCAGCAGCTCGACAGGGGTACTATACGAGCAGTACTTC
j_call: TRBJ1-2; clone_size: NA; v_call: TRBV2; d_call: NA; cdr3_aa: CASRGAAYGYTF; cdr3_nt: TGTGCCAGCCGGGGGGCAGCCTATGGCTACACCTTC